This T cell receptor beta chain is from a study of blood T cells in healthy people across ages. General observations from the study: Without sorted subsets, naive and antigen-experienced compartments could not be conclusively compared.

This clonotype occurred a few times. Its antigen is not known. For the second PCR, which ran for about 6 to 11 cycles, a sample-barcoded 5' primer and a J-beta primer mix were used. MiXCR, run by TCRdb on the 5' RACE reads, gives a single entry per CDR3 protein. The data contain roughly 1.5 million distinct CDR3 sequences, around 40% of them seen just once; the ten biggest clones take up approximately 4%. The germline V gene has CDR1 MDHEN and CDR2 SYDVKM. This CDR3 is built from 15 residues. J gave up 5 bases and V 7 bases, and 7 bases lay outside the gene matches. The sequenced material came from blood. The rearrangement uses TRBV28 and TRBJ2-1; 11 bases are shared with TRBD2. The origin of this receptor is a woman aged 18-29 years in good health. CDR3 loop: CASTSLAGVHNEQFF. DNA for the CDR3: TGTGCCAGCACATCACTAGCGGGAGTCCACAATGAGCAGTTCTTC.